This T cell receptor beta chain was recorded in a study of beta chain features in type 1 diabetes. Study-wide results and limits: Equally in patients and controls, shorter templates might have been favored by PCR.

The germline V gene has CDR1 GTSNPN and CDR2 SVGIG (reference sequence). This CDR3 comprises 13 residues. Trimming left V 0 bases short and J 3 bases short, with 5 bases between. Sequenced material consisted of expressed TCRB transcripts (all of the isolated RNA was reverse transcribed). Assay: immunoSEQ multiplex PCR; the TCRdb copy retains only in-frame clones and omits some. The table has about 450,000 clones, over 10% seen once; the top ten hold over 0.04%. This clone has only a few counts. Its antigen remains unidentified. Other DNA sequences in this sample translate to the same CDR3. A CD45RO/CCR7/CD25/CD127/CD95/CD27 panel sorted naive, central memory, regulatory and stem cell-like memory CD4+ cells.

The chain uses TRBV30 and TRBJ2-2; D is uncertain. Sequencing was carried out using naive CD4+ T cells from blood. The clonotype originates from a woman aged 18-29 years in good health. This CDR3 is CAWSVQYTGELFF. The CDR3 DNA is TGTGCCTGGAGTGTTCAATACACCGGGGAGCTGTTTTTT.